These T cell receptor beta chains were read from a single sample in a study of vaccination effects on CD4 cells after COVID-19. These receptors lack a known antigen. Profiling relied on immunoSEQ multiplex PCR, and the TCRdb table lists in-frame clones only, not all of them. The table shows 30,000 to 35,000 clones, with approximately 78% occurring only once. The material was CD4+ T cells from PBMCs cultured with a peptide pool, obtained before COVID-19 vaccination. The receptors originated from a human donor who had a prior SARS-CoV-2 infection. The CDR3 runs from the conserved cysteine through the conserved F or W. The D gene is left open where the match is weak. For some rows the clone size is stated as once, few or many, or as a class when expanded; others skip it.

CASGLADAGVYTGELFF	TGTGCCAGCGGTCTCGCTGACGCGGGAGTTTACACCGGGGAGCTGTTTTTT	TRBD2	TRBV9	TRBJ2-2	17	.
CASTLTGGTTEAFF	TGTGCCAGCACCCTGACAGGGGGCACAACTGAAGCTTTCTTT	TRBD1	TRBV5-4	TRBJ1-1	14	.
CASSLGRGNEQFF	TGTGCCAGCAGCTTAGGTCGGGGCAATGAGCAGTTCTTC	.	TRBV11-3	TRBJ2-1	13	.
CASSLFQGGGETQYF	TGTGCCAGCAGCTTATTCCAGGGGGGCGGAGAGACCCAGTACTTC	.	TRBV7-2	TRBJ2-5	15	.
CASSLGQSSGNTIYF	TGTGCCAGCAGCTTAGGACAGTCCTCTGGAAACACCATATATTTT	.	TRBV5-6	TRBJ1-3	15	.
CASSQAKASGTDTQYF	TGTGCCAGCAGCCAAGCAAAGGCTAGCGGCACAGATACGCAGTATTTT	.	TRBV3-1/TRBV3-2	TRBJ2-3	16	.
CASSPRRVDGYTF	TGTGCCAGCTCACCACGCAGGGTAGATGGCTACACCTTC	.	TRBV18	TRBJ1-2	13	.
CASSLSPGGGTDTQYF	TGTGCCAGCAGCTTAAGCCCGGGGGGGGGCACAGATACGCAGTATTTT	TRBD2	TRBV7-2	TRBJ2-3	16	.
CASSSPSGSFSGELFF	TGCGCCAGCAGCTCCCCAAGCGGGAGTTTCTCCGGGGAGCTGTTTTTT	TRBD2	TRBV5-1	TRBJ2-2	16	.
CAISLTGVNTEAFF	TGTGCCATCAGCCTAACAGGGGTGAACACTGAAGCTTTCTTT	TRBD1	TRBV10-3	TRBJ1-1	14	.
CASSEPGEVAEAFF	TGTGCCAGCAGTGAGCCAGGGGAAGTGGCTGAAGCTTTCTTT	.	TRBV25-1	TRBJ1-1	14	.
CASSQKGGTGELFF	TGTGCCAGCAGCCAAAAAGGGGGCACCGGGGAGCTGTTTTTT	.	TRBV3-1/TRBV3-2	TRBJ2-2	14	.
CASSTATRQETQYF	TGCGCCAGCAGTACCGCTACTAGACAAGAGACCCAGTACTTC	.	TRBV10-2	TRBJ2-5	14	once
CASTQTGGTYGYTF	TGCGCCAGCACCCAGACGGGGGGGACCTATGGCTACACCTTC	.	TRBV5-1	TRBJ1-2	14	few
CSVTILRGLADTQYF	TGCAGCGTTACGATCCTCAGGGGGCTCGCAGATACGCAGTATTTT	TRBD1	TRBV29-1	TRBJ2-3	15	.
CSGGVNQQETQYF	TGCAGCGGAGGGGTTAACCAACAAGAGACCCAGTACTTC	.	TRBV29-1	TRBJ2-5	13	.
CASSAQGNEQFF	TGTGCCAGCAGTGCACAGGGGAATGAGCAGTTCTTC	TRBD1	TRBV2	TRBJ2-1	12	.
CASSEGPGSPGYTF	TGTGCCAGCAGTGAAGGGCCAGGGTCCCCTGGCTACACCTTC	.	TRBV6-1	TRBJ1-2	14	.
CASSVSNRLEETQYF	TGTGCCAGCAGCGTATCAAACAGGCTTGAGGAGACCCAGTACTTC	.	TRBV9	TRBJ2-5	15	.
CASSAGGTALTDTQYF	TGTGCCAGCAGCGCAGGCGGGACAGCCTTAACAGATACGCAGTATTTT	.	TRBV5-6	TRBJ2-3	16	.
CASGLGSQRQYF	TGTGCTAGTGGTTTGGGCTCCCAGAGGCAGTACTTC	.	TRBV12-5	TRBJ2-7	12	few
CASSQESAGYPRNSPLHF	TGTGCCAGCAGCCAAGAGTCGGCAGGGTATCCTCGTAATTCACCCCTCCACTTT	.	TRBV4-2	TRBJ1-6	18	.
CASSRSRGAGYTF	TGTGCCAGCAGCCGCAGCCGGGGGGCTGGCTACACCTTC	.	TRBV12-3/TRBV12-4	TRBJ1-2	13	.
CASSWTGSLDEKLFF	TGTGCCAGCAGCTGGACAGGGTCTCTCGATGAAAAACTGTTTTTT	TRBD1	TRBV11-2	TRBJ1-4	15	.
CASSEGTGWDYEQYF	TGCGCCAGCAGCGAAGGGACAGGATGGGACTACGAGCAGTACTTC	TRBD1	TRBV5-1	TRBJ2-7	15	.
CASRTGLAGDQYF	TGTGCCAGCAGGACCGGGCTAGCGGGAGACCAGTACTTC	TRBD2	TRBV2	TRBJ2-5	13	.
CASQGQGRYNEQFF	TGTGCCAGCCAGGGACAGGGCAGATACAATGAGCAGTTCTTC	TRBD1	TRBV6-5	TRBJ2-1	14	.